A selection of T cell receptor beta chains follows, all from one sample in a study of blood T cell repertoires in COVID-19. Method: immunoSEQ multiplex PCR; TCRdb's copy keeps in-frame clones and lacks some. The repertoire holds roughly 120,000 clones, with approximately 84% as singletons. Sequenced sample: peripheral blood. These receptors originate from a man between 65 and 79 years old with active or convalescent COVID-19. Both conserved end residues are part of each CDR3. Each record gives: D gene, J gene, CDR3 length, V gene, clone size, CDR3 DNA, CDR3 protein. D genes are given only for firm matches. The size field is filled for only some rows; it gives once, few, many or a size class.

TRBD2 TRBJ2-3 18 TRBV4-1 NA TGCGCCAGCAGCCAAGGACTAGCGGGAGCGAAACGCACAGATACGCAGTATTTT CASSQGLAGAKRTDTQYF
NA TRBJ2-7 16 TRBV7-2 NA TGTGCCAGCAGCTTAGTGGGGGGTTTGAGCGACTACGAGCAGTACTTC CASSLVGGLSDYEQYF
TRBD2 TRBJ2-3 13 TRBV7-3 NA TGTGCCAGCAGCTCTAACAGCGGGGGGACGCAGTATTTT CASSSNSGGTQYF
TRBD2 TRBJ2-1 17 TRBV11-3 NA TGTGCCAGCAGCACCCCTAGCGGGGGCTCCGCCTACAATGAGCAGTTCTTC CASSTPSGGSAYNEQFF
NA TRBJ1-2 12 TRBV5-8 few TGTGCCAGCAGCTCGCAGGGCTATGGCTACACCTTC CASSSQGYGYTF
NA TRBJ1-2 15 TRBV6-5 NA TGTGCCAGCACCTTATCGGTCGGGGGGGGCTATGGCTACACCTTC CASTLSVGGGYGYTF
TRBD1 TRBJ2-7 15 TRBV27 NA TGTGCCAGCAGGTCCGCCGGGACAGGACTTTACGAGCAGTACTTC CASRSAGTGLYEQYF
NA TRBJ2-2 16 TRBV11-2 NA TGTGCCAGCAGCTTAAGCGCGGTTGGGGCAACCGGGGAGCTGTTTTTT CASSLSAVGATGELFF
NA TRBJ2-2 14 TRBV2 NA TGTGCCAGCAGTGCAGGGAGGAGCACCGGGGAGCTGTTTTTT CASSAGRSTGELFF
NA TRBJ2-5 13 TRBV5-4 NA TGTGCCAGCAGCTTGATAAATGAAGAGACCCAGTACTTC CASSLINEETQYF
NA TRBJ2-3 16 TRBV4-3 NA TGCGCCAGCAGCCAAGACGCGGCAACTAGCACAGATACGCAGTATTTT CASSQDAATSTDTQYF
NA TRBJ1-2 15 TRBV2 NA TGTGCCAGCAGTGAAAGCGGGGGGACATTCTATGGCTACACCTTC CASSESGGTFYGYTF
TRBD1 TRBJ1-2 13 TRBV7-3 NA TGTGCCAGCAGCTCGGGACAGGGCTACGGCTACACCTTC CASSSGQGYGYTF
TRBD1 TRBJ1-2 15 TRBV28 NA TGTGCCAGCACCTTTCTTGGGACAGGGACCTATGGCTACACCTTC CASTFLGTGTYGYTF
NA TRBJ2-7 13 TRBV21-1 once TGTGCCAACCCAGGGTGGCAGGCCTACGAGCAGTACTTC CANPGWQAYEQYF
TRBD1 TRBJ1-6 15 TRBV5-1 few TGCGCCAGCAGCTTGCAGGGACAGGGGGCATCCCCCCTCCACTTT CASSLQGQGASPLHF
NA TRBJ1-1 14 TRBV11-3 once TGTGCCAGCAGCCTAGAGACACCCTACACTGAAGCTTTCTTT CASSLETPYTEAFF
NA TRBJ2-3 14 TRBV10-3 NA TGTGCCATCAGGGTCGGGAGTCTCACAGATACGCAGTATTTT CAIRVGSLTDTQYF
NA TRBJ2-3 14 TRBV9 once TGTGCCAGCAGCCCCGGGTTTAGCACAGATACGCAGTATTTT CASSPGFSTDTQYF
NA TRBJ1-3 14 TRBV28 NA TGTGCCAGCACCTCCGCCCAGGCAGGAAACACCATATATTTT CASTSAQAGNTIYF
TRBD2 TRBJ2-5 14 TRBV7-2 NA TGTGCCAGCAGCTTGCGGGGGGGCCGCGAGACCCAGTACTTC CASSLRGGRETQYF
TRBD1 TRBJ2-5 14 TRBV9 NA TGTGCCAGCAGCCCACAGGGGAGAGAGGAGACCCAGTACTTC CASSPQGREETQYF
NA TRBJ2-7 15 TRBV27 NA TGTGCCAGCAGTTTACTGGGGGCCGGAAGGTACGAGCAGTACTTC CASSLLGAGRYEQYF
TRBD1 TRBJ1-1 19 TRBV5-1 NA TGCGCCAGCAGCAAAAGGACAGGGCGTTTCTTTGTAGCCGACACTGAAGCTTTCTTT CASSKRTGRFFVADTEAFF
NA TRBJ2-3 14 TRBV5-1 NA TGCGCCAGCAGCTTTAGGGGCTCTGAAGATACGCAGTATTTT CASSFRGSEDTQYF
NA TRBJ2-5 15 TRBV5-1 NA TGCGCCAGCAGCTTGGAGGGGACATACCAAGAGACCCAGTACTTC CASSLEGTYQETQYF
NA TRBJ1-3 11 TRBV14 NA TGTGCCAGCCGGTCTGGAAACACCATATATTTT CASRSGNTIYF